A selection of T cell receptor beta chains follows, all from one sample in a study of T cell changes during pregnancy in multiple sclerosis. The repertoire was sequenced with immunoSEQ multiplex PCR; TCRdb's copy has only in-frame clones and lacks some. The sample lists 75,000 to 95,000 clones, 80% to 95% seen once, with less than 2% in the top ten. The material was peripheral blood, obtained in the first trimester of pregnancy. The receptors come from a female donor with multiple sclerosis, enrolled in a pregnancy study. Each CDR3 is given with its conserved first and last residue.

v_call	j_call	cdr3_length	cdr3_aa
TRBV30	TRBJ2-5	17	CAWIEPTRSGPQETQYF
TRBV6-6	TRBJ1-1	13	CASIETGITEAFF
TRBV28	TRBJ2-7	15	CASSGGENLLREQYF
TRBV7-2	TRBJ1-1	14	CASSLDNRNTEAFF
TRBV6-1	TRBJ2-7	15	CASRASASVTYEQYF
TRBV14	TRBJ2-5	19	CASSRRWPGLAGVSETQYF
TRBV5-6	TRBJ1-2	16	CASSLIGTALNYGYTF
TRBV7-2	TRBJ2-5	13	CASSLQRVETQYF
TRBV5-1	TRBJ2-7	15	CASSGPGGPIGEQYF
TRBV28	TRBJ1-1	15	CASSPWALRNTEAFF
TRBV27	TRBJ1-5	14	CASSLRTGRQPQHF
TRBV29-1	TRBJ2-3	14	CSVATGGGADTQYF
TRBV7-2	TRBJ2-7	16	CASSSRVAGGPGEQYF
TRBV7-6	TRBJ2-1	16	CASSLQAGAGGDEQFF
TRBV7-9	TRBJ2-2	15	CASSADSRHTGELFF
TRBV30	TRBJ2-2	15	CAWSLWQGGTGELFF
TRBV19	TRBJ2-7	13	CASSWTATYEQYF
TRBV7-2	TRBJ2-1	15	CASSWRTSAYNEQFF
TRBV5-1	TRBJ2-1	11	CASTLGPEQFF
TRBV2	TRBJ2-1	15	CASSDASVAYNEQFF
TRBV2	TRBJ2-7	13	CASTPEPSYEQYF
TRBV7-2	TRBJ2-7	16	CASSLGLAGGSYEQYF
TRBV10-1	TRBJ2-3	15	CASSGLAGEADTQYF
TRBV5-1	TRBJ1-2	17	CASSLAEMGQLPYGYTF
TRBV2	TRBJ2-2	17	CASSEVKREEGTGELFF
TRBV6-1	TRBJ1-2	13	CASSEGQLYGYTF
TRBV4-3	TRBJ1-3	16	CASSQDRTSSGNTIYF
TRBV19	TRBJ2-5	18	CASSPGLAGGLREETQYF
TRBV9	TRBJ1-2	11	CASSLLSGYTF
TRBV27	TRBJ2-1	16	CASSSAGTSGYNEQFF
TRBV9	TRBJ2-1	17	CASSVGVAGGTYNEQFF
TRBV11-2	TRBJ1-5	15	CASSLERQSNQPQHF
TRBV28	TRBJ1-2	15	CASSTNRGRLDGYTF
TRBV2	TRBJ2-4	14	CASSNTGSKNIQYF
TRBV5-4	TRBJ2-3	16	CASSQKARLARDTQYF
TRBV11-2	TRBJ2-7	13	CASSLQSTYEQYF
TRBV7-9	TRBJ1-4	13	CASSLEVRPELFF
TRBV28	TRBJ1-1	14	CASSLGHMNTEAFF
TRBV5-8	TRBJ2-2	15	CASSLGQGAIGELFF
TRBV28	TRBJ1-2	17	CASSLFPGTGALYGYTF
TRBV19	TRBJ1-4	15	CASSISTATNEKLFF
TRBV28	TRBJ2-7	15	CASSLWTGGSYEQYF
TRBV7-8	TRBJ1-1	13	CASSLVAGTEAFF
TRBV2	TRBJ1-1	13	CASRGGASLEAFF
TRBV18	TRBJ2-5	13	CASSPVGVETQYF
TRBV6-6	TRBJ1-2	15	CASLGERDGNYGYTF
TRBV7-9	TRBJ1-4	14	CASSLLPPDEKLFF